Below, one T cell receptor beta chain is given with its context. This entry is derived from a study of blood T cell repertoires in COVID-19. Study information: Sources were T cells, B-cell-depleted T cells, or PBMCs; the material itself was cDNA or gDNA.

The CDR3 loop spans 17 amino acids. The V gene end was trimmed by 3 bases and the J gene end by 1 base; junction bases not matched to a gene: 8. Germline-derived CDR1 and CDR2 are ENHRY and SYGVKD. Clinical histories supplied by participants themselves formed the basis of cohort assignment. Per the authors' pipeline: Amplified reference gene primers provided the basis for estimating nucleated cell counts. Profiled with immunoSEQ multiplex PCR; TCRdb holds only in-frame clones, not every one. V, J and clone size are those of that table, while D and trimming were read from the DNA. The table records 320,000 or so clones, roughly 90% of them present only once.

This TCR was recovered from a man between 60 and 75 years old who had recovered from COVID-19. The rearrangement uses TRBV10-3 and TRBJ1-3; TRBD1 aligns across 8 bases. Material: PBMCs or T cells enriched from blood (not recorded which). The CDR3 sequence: CAISESDRADSGNTIYF. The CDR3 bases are TGTGCCATCAGTGAATCGGACAGGGCAGATTCTGGAAACACCATATATTTT.